These 17 T cell receptor beta chains were all obtained from the same sample, sequenced in a study of blood T cell repertoires in COVID-19. The method was immunoSEQ multiplex PCR; TCRdb's version includes in-frame clones alone and lacks a portion of them. The sample has fewer than 300,000 clones, 83% seen once. What was sequenced was peripheral blood. The receptors originated from a woman in her fifties or sixties who had recovered from COVID-19.

The J gene is TRBJ1-4, the V gene TRBV27; D might be TRBD1 (5 bases). Trimming pared 11 bases from V and 0 bases from J, leaving 19 bases between. Germline CDR1 reads MNHEY; CDR2 reads SMNVEV (reference sequence). This CDR3 is built from 16 residues. The CDR3 sequence: CALKRDSVATNEKLFF. Here the CDR3 DNA reads TGTGCCCTAAAGCGGGACTCAGTTGCAACTAATGAAAAACTGTTTTTT.

This rearrangement joins TRBV7-2 to TRBJ2-7; 7 positions agree with TRBD2. The J segment lost 0 bases and the V segment lost 1 base, leaving 12 bases of the junction unmatched. In germline, CDR1 is SGHTA, CDR2 FQGNSA. The CDR3 has 18 residues. As DNA, the CDR3 is TGTGCCAGCAGCTTAGTCGGACTAACGGGAGGAGGCTCCTACGAGCAGTACTTC. Translation: CASSLVGLTGGGSYEQYF.

The chain joins TRBV6-2 or TRBV6-3 to TRBJ2-3; 7 bases map to TRBD2. Germline V CDR1 and CDR2: MNHEY, SVGEGT. The CDR3 runs 15 residues. V gave up 0 bases and J gave up 1 base; unmatched junction bases: 1. CDR3 sequence: CASSYSLAGTDTQYF. The CDR3 DNA follows: TGTGCCAGCAGTTACTCCCTAGCGGGCACAGATACGCAGTATTTT.

The chain combines TRBV6-4 with TRBJ2-3; D is possibly TRBD1 (6 bases). Trimming pared 3 bases from V and 0 bases from J, leaving 7 bases between. CDR1 is MRHNA and CDR2 is SNTAGT in the germline V gene. The CDR3 loop spans 14 amino acids. CDR3: CASSEGASTDTQYF. CDR3 nucleotide sequence: TGTGCCAGCAGTGAGGGGGCTAGCACAGATACGCAGTATTTT.

The chain uses TRBV28 and TRBJ2-1; 9 nucleotides match TRBD1. V lost 6 bases, J lost 7 bases, and 10 bases stayed unmatched. The CDR3 length is 15 residues. CDR1 MDHEN and CDR2 SYDVKM come from the germline V gene. This CDR3 reads CASSLPGQGRNEQFF. The CDR3 DNA reads TGTGCCAGCAGCCTACCCGGACAGGGGCGAAATGAGCAGTTCTTC.

The chain couples TRBV28 to TRBJ1-2, with D possibly being TRBD1 (6 bases). The length of the CDR3 is 13 residues. The germline CDR1 and CDR2 sequences are MDHEN and SYDVKM. Trimming took 7 bases from V and 4 from J, leaving 13 bases between them. CDR3 region: CASIVTGSYGYTF. DNA of the CDR3: TGTGCCAGCATCGTTACAGGGAGCTATGGCTACACCTTC.

V and J are TRBV28 and TRBJ1-2; 9 bases match TRBD1. The germline gives CDR1 MDHEN, CDR2 SYDVKM. The CDR3 is 13 residues long. Trimming cost V 6 bases and J 5 bases; bases outside gene matches: 4. The CDR3 region has the DNA TGTGCCAGCAGGGTGACAGGGGGTTATGGCTACACCTTC. Its translation: CASRVTGGYGYTF.

This clone was counted only a few times. This specimen includes other DNA sequences encoding the same CDR3. The J gene is TRBJ1-6, the V gene TRBV27, with unresolved D. The germline gives CDR1 MNHEY, CDR2 SMNVEV (reference sequence). The CDR3 runs 12 residues. V was pared by 6 bases and J by 7 bases, with 7 bases between. The CDR3 DNA reads as TGTGCCAGCAGCCCTATCAATTCACCCCTCCACTTT. This codes for CASSPINSPLHF.

V is TRBV6-5 and J is TRBJ2-2, with D possibly matching TRBD1 (6 bases). V was cut by 2 bases and J by 5 bases, with 9 bases left in between. This CDR3 contains 14 residues. In germline, CDR1 is MNHEY, CDR2 SVGAGI. This chain's CDR3 is CASSYVRGTGELFF. DNA of the CDR3: TGTGCCAGCAGTTACGTAAGGGGGACCGGGGAGCTGTTTTTT.

This chain uses TRBV27 with TRBJ1-1; 7 bases line up with TRBD1. CDR1 and CDR2 (germline): MNHEY, SMNVEV (reference sequence). The CDR3 runs to 13 residues. Germline trimming cut 5 bases from V and 4 bases from J; bases unmatched to any gene: 4. The CDR3 reads CASSIAGGTEAFF. The CDR3 coding sequence is TGTGCCAGCAGTATAGCAGGGGGCACTGAAGCTTTCTTT.

This clone was seen just once. The CDR3 loop reads CASSIGAGGPDTQYF. CDR3 in DNA: TGTGCCAGCAGCATAGGAGCGGGGGGACCAGATACGCAGTATTTT. The V and J genes are TRBV7-7 and TRBJ2-3; 9 bases match TRBD2. J was trimmed by 4 bases and V by 5 bases; bases with no gene match: 7. CDR1 SSHAT and CDR2 FNYEAQ come from the germline V gene (reference sequence). This CDR3 is built from 15 residues.

The chain combines TRBV7-8 with TRBJ1-2; D possibly corresponds to TRBD1 (5 bases). V gave up 5 bases and J gave up 0 bases, with 19 bases separating them. The CDR3 has 17 residues. CDR1 and CDR2 (germline): SGHVS, FQNEAQ. The CDR3 is CASSNRLRQPANYGYTF. For the CDR3, the DNA is TGTGCCAGCAGCAACCGGCTACGACAGCCCGCTAACTATGGCTACACCTTC.

This clone has only a few counts. Other DNA sequences in the same sample also yield this CDR3. The chain recombines TRBV28 with TRBJ2-7; the D is unclear. The CDR3 totals 11 residues. Germline CDR1 MDHEN, CDR2 SYDVKM. Trimming cost V 5 bases and J 2 bases, with 4 bases left between them. In DNA form, the CDR3 reads TGTGCCAGCAGTCAGACCTACGAGCAGTACTTC. Protein product: CASSQTYEQYF.

The genes are TRBV4-1 and TRBJ1-3; 12 bases are a match to TRBD1. The V segment lost 0 bases and the J segment 1 base; nucleotides outside the gene matches: 7. The CDR3 consists of 19 residues. CDR1 MGHRA and CDR2 YSYEKL come from the germline V gene. CDR3 loop: CASSQDPVGQGASGNTIYF. The CDR3 nucleotides read TGCGCCAGCAGCCAAGATCCGGTGGGACAGGGGGCATCTGGAAACACCATATATTTT.

This sequence joins TRBV24-1 and TRBJ2-3; D gene ambiguous. The CDR3 has 14 residues. Germline values: CDR1 KGHDR, CDR2 SFDVKD. V was clipped by 6 bases and J by 0 bases, with 9 bases between them. The CDR3 loop is CATSPEPSTDTQYF. CDR3 DNA sequence: TGTGCCACCAGTCCAGAACCTAGCACAGATACGCAGTATTTT.

Only one count was recorded for this clone. This chain joins TRBV5-6 and TRBJ2-4, with D possibly being TRBD2 (5 bases). Looked up from germline, CDR1 is SGHDT and CDR2 is YYEEEE. V was clipped by 0 bases and J by 0 bases, with 16 bases between them. The CDR3 is made up of 18 amino acids. The CDR3 region has the DNA TGTGCCAGCAGCTTGGAGGTTGGGAGCTACCTAGCCAAAAACATTCAGTACTTC. Amino acids: CASSLEVGSYLAKNIQYF.

The chain couples TRBV7-8 to TRBJ1-6, with D tentatively TRBD1 (6 bases). The CDR3 totals 17 residues. V shed 6 bases and J shed 7 bases, with 22 bases lying between them. Per the germline V gene, CDR1 is SGHVS and CDR2 is FQNEAQ. The CDR3 DNA is TGTGCCAGCAGGAACCCAATTTCACAGGGACCGAATTCACCCCTCCACTTT. Translated: CASRNPISQGPNSPLHF.